Shown below are 31 T cell receptor beta chains from a single sample sequenced in a study of OX40 agonist ivuxolimab in advanced cancers. Assay used: immunoSEQ multiplex PCR; TCRdb lists only in-frame clones, some missing. The sample contains around 150,000 clones, approximately 94% of which appear only once. This material consisted of CD4+ or CD8+ T cells sorted from blood, taken in a trial of the OX40 agonist ivuxolimab. These receptors originate from an adult with an advanced solid tumor such as melanoma, head and neck, liver or kidney cancer.

The chain combines TRBV29-1 with TRBJ1-1, with D possibly being TRBD1 (6 bases). CDR1 SQVTM and CDR2 ANQGSEA come from the germline V gene. The CDR3 totals 14 residues. V was trimmed by 0 bases and J by 4 bases, leaving 12 bases between them. CDR3 in amino acids: CSVEDRGGGTEAFF. The CDR3 bases are TGCAGCGTTGAAGATCGAGGGGGGGGCACTGAAGCTTTCTTT.

The chain links TRBV2 to TRBJ2-2, with D possibly matching TRBD1 (5 bases). With 7 bases removed from V and 0 bases from J, the gap between germline ends came to 9 bases. Germline V CDR1 and CDR2: SNHLY, FYNNEI. The CDR3 loop spans 14 amino acids. As DNA, the CDR3 is TGTGCCAGCATCCGGACACCGAACACCGGGGAGCTGTTTTTT. This encodes CASIRTPNTGELFF.

V is TRBV15 and J is TRBJ1-1, with TRBD1 matching over 7 bases. The CDR3 has 15 amino acids. CDR1 is LNHNV and CDR2 is YYDKDF in the germline V gene (reference sequence). Trimming at V came to 1 base and at J to 2 bases, leaving 4 bases not matched to a gene. CDR3 in amino acids: CATSRGGTENTEAFF. Written as DNA, the CDR3 is TGTGCCACCAGCAGAGGGGGGACAGAAAACACTGAAGCTTTCTTT.

Here the CDR3 DNA reads TGTGCCTGGACCCTTCCGAGTGGGCAACTCTATGGCTACACCTTC. Its protein is CAWTLPSGQLYGYTF. The chain couples TRBV30 to TRBJ1-2; no firm D call. V gave up 4 bases and J gave up 4 bases, with 19 bases separating them. Germline-derived CDR1 and CDR2 are GTSNPN and SVGIG (reference sequence). CDR3 size: 15 residues.

CDR3 residues: CASSPTKRGTNEKLFF. The CDR3 DNA reads as TGTGCCAGCAGCCCTACTAAGAGGGGCACTAATGAAAAACTGTTTTTT. The V gene is TRBV5-6, the J gene TRBJ1-4; maybe TRBD1 (5 bases). Trimming stripped 4 bases from V and 2 bases from J, with 15 bases between. The CDR3 covers 16 residues. The germline V gene has CDR1 SGHDT and CDR2 YYEEEE.

This rearrangement joins TRBV5-4 to TRBJ2-2; 10 bases fit TRBD2. CDR1 and CDR2 (germline): SGHNT, YYREEE (reference sequence). V was pared by 0 bases and J by 6 bases, with 5 bases of the junction left unmatched. The CDR3 is made up of 16 amino acids. The CDR3 DNA is TGTGCCAGCAGCTTGGTGGCTAGCGGGAGTTCCGGGGAGCTGTTTTTT. Encoded protein: CASSLVASGSSGELFF.

The chain uses TRBV5-4 and TRBJ2-1, with D perhaps matching TRBD1 or TRBD2 (5 bases each). CDR3 length equals 17 residues. Germline CDR1 SGHNT, CDR2 YYREEE (reference sequence). The ends were cut back, 0 bases at V and 6 bases at J, with 19 bases in the middle. The CDR3 DNA follows: TGTGCCAGCAGCTTGGGTTTTGGTCGGGGAAGGGGCAATGAGCAGTTCTTC. It translates to CASSLGFGRGRGNEQFF.

This sequence joins TRBV18 and TRBJ1-5; D may be TRBD1 (5 bases). Trimming left V 3 bases short and J 2 bases short, with 8 bases between. This CDR3 has 14 residues. Per the germline V gene, CDR1 is KGHSH and CDR2 is LQKENI. The chain's CDR3 is CASSPGVGNQPQHF. The CDR3, as DNA: TGTGCCAGCTCACCGGGGGTGGGCAATCAGCCCCAGCATTTT.

This chain uses TRBV7-2 with TRBJ2-4, with D perhaps given as TRBD1 or TRBD2 (5 bases each). V lost 1 base to trimming and J lost 10 bases, with 14 bases between them. This CDR3 has 14 residues. CDR1 and CDR2 (germline): SGHTA, FQGNSA. The CDR3 protein is CASSLVAGAGIQYF. The CDR3 region has the DNA TGTGCCAGCAGCTTAGTCGCCGGGGCTGGGATTCAGTACTTC.

V and J are TRBV7-2 and TRBJ1-3; 7 nucleotides agree with TRBD1. Germline V gives CDR1 SGHTA, CDR2 FQGNSA. V dropped 5 bases and J dropped 0; count of bases not matched to a gene: 4. This CDR3 spans 15 amino acids. The CDR3 reads CASSRQGGSGNTIYF. The DNA for the CDR3 is TGTGCCAGCAGCCGTCAGGGGGGCTCTGGAAACACCATATATTTT.

The rearrangement joins TRBV25-1 to TRBJ1-4, with D unresolved. Germline CDR1 reads MGHDK; CDR2 reads SYGVNS. The CDR3 runs 16 residues. V dropped 3 bases and J dropped 3 bases, with 14 bases sitting between them. CDR3 loop: CASSDHPTRSNEKLFF. The CDR3 coding sequence is TGTGCCAGCAGTGACCACCCCACGAGATCTAATGAAAAACTGTTTTTT.

The chain recombines TRBV7-9 with TRBJ1-1, with 10 bases matching TRBD1. Germline CDR1 SEHNR, CDR2 FQNEAQ (reference sequence). Trimming took 0 bases from V and 6 from J; bases not matched to a gene: 1. This CDR3 is built from 14 residues. CDR3 bases: TGTGCCAGCAGCTTAGCCGGGACAGGGGCTGAAGCTTTCTTT. Amino acids: CASSLAGTGAEAFF.

This clone was seen more than once but under ten times. The chain has TRBV18 and TRBJ2-5; D is uncertain. The germline CDR1 and CDR2 sequences are KGHSH and LQKENI. Trimming took off 6 bases at V and 5 bases at J, with 7 bases between the two ends. This CDR3 has 11 residues. The CDR3 loop is CASSPTETQYF. The CDR3 DNA sequence: TGTGCCAGCTCCCCCACGGAGACCCAGTACTTC. The full variable domain, rest sourced from reference TRBV18 and TRBJ2-5, is NAGVMQNPRHLVRRRGQEARLRCSPMKGHSHVYWYRQLPEEGLKFMVYLQKENIIDESGMPKERFSAEFPKEGPSILRIQQVVRGDSAAYFCASSPTETQYFGPGTRLLVL.

The chain joins TRBV7-9 to TRBJ2-3; a weak D match, TRBD1 (5 bases). V lost 4 bases to trimming and J lost 0 bases, with 5 bases between them. The germline V gene has CDR1 SEHNR and CDR2 FQNEAQ (reference sequence). This CDR3 is 13 amino acids long. In nucleotides, the CDR3 is TGTGCCAGCAGCTGGACAAGCACAGATACGCAGTATTTT. It yields the protein CASSWTSTDTQYF. Combining the CDR3 with reference TRBV7-9 and TRBJ2-3 gives the whole variable domain DTGVSQNPRHKITKRGQNVTFRCDPISEHNRLYWYRQTLGQGPEFLTYFQNEAQLEKSRLLSDRFSAERPKGSFSTLEIQRTEQGDSAMYLCASSWTSTDTQYFGPGTRLTVL.

The chain carries TRBV7-9 and TRBJ2-2, with TRBD1 matching 9 bases. This CDR3 is 17 amino acids long. CDR1 is SEHNR and CDR2 is FQNEAQ in the germline V gene (reference sequence). The V segment lost 4 bases and the J segment 1 base; nucleotides outside the gene matches: 7. The CDR3 is CASSYPTGGGNTGELFF. Written as DNA, the CDR3 is TGTGCCAGCAGCTATCCGACAGGGGGTGGGAACACCGGGGAGCTGTTTTTT.

This sequence joins TRBV11-2 and TRBJ2-7; tentatively, D is TRBD2 (6 bases). This CDR3 has 13 amino acids. Germline V gives CDR1 SGHAT, CDR2 FQNNGV. V dropped 1 base and J dropped 3 bases, with 7 bases sitting between them. CDR3 in amino acids: CASSLAGDYEQYF. In DNA, the CDR3 is TGTGCCAGCAGCTTAGCGGGGGACTACGAGCAGTACTTC.

This chain uses TRBV14 with TRBJ2-7; 9 bases agree with TRBD1. The ends lost 3 bases at V and 6 bases at J; junction bases unmatched: 3. CDR3 length: 13 amino acids. Germline CDR1 and CDR2: SGHDN and FVKESK. CDR3 sequence (DNA): TGTGCCAGCAGCCAGGGACAGGGAGCCGAGCAGTACTTC. This codes for CASSQGQGAEQYF.

This clone was seen a single time. V and J are TRBV7-2 and TRBJ2-5, with 9 bases that match TRBD2. Germline CDR1 SGHTA, CDR2 FQGNSA. The CDR3 is 15 amino acids. The junction had 10 bases not matched to a gene; V was cut back by 7 bases and J by 4 bases. The DNA for the CDR3 is TGTGCCAGCACCCTAGCCCCGACTAGCGGAGAGACCCAGTACTTC. Translating gives CASTLAPTSGETQYF.

The chain is built from TRBV19 and TRBJ2-1; 8 nucleotides agree with TRBD2. V shed 7 bases and J 0 bases; nucleotides not matched to a gene: 2. The CDR3 length is 14 residues. CDR1 and CDR2 (germline): LNHDA, SQIVND (reference sequence). CDR3 nucleotide sequence: TGTGCCAGTACAGCGGGAGCCTCCTACAATGAGCAGTTCTTC. Its protein is CASTAGASYNEQFF.

This clone was observed once. V and J are TRBV9 and TRBJ2-5; D is perhaps TRBD1 or TRBD2 (5 bases each). Germline CDR1 is SGDLS and CDR2 is YYNGEE. This CDR3 region has 14 residues. Between the trimmed V and J ends, which lost 0 bases and 1 base, there was a span of 7 bases. The DNA of the CDR3 is TGTGCCAGCAGCGTAGGAGGGGTCCAAGAGACCCAGTACTTC. Translating gives CASSVGGVQETQYF.

The V and J genes are TRBV7-6 and TRBJ2-1; 11 positions match TRBD1. CDR3 length equals 15 residues. Germline trimming cut 5 bases from V and 2 bases from J; bases unmatched to any gene: 2. The V gene's germline CDR1 is SGHVS and CDR2 FNYEAQ. CDR3 loop: CASSLGQGAYNEQFF. CDR3 bases: TGTGCCAGCAGCCTGGGACAGGGGGCCTACAATGAGCAGTTCTTC.

The rearrangement uses TRBV7-2 and TRBJ2-3; the D is unclear. This CDR3 is 16 amino acids long. V was shortened by 1 base and J by 2 bases, with 13 bases between the two germline ends. Germline CDR1 reads SGHTA; CDR2 reads FQGNSA. The CDR3 sequence is CASSLGTQDPTDTQYF. The CDR3 DNA sequence: TGTGCCAGCAGCTTAGGGACGCAGGATCCCACAGATACGCAGTATTTT.

This chain connects TRBV7-2 to TRBJ2-7; 9 bases line up with TRBD1. The V gene's germline CDR1 is SGHTA and CDR2 FQGNSA. The CDR3 sequence is 12 residues long. With 4 bases clipped from V and 9 bases from J, the junction kept 4 bases outside the gene matches. DNA of the CDR3: TGTGCCAGCAGCTCACAGGGGGCATGGCAGTACTTC. Protein product: CASSSQGAWQYF. The full variable domain, its missing parts supplied by reference TRBV7-2 and TRBJ2-7, is GAGVSQSPSNKVTEKGKDVELRCDPISGHTALYWYRQSLGQGLEFLIYFQGNSAPDKSGLPSDRFSAERTGGSVSTLTIQRTQQEDSAVYLCASSSQGAWQYFGPGTRLTVT.

The chain uses TRBV27 and TRBJ2-7, with D possibly called TRBD1 or TRBD2 (7 bases each). Deletions cut 5 bases from V and 1 base from J, with 12 bases between. This CDR3 is built from 14 residues. Germline CDR1 reads MNHEY; CDR2 reads SMNVEV (reference sequence). DNA of the CDR3: TGTGCCAGCAGTCCTCAGGGGGGGTCCTACGAGCAGTACTTC. It encodes CASSPQGGSYEQYF.

The rearrangement joins TRBV5-4 to TRBJ1-2, with 7 bases that match TRBD1. The CDR3 is 17 residues long. V lost 0 bases, J lost 0 bases, and 8 bases stayed unmatched. Germline loops: CDR1 SGHNT, CDR2 YYREEE (reference sequence). For the CDR3, the DNA is TGTGCCAGCAGCTTGGTAGGACAGGCCCCCTCTAACTATGGCTACACCTTC. Encoded protein: CASSLVGQAPSNYGYTF.

V gene TRBV5-4 combines with J gene TRBJ1-6; D gene uncertain. The CDR3 sequence is 15 residues long. CDR1 is SGHNT and CDR2 is YYREEE in the germline V gene (reference sequence). V was clipped by 4 bases and J by 9 bases, with 17 bases between them. The CDR3 reads CASSQEAGVSSPLHF. The CDR3 DNA is TGTGCCAGCAGCCAAGAGGCAGGAGTGAGTTCACCCCTCCACTTT. The full variable domain, with the rest looked up from reference TRBV5-4 and TRBJ1-6, is ETGVTQSPTHLIKTRGQQVTLRCSSQSGHNTVSWYQQALGQGPQFIFQYYREEENGRGNFPPRFSGLQFPNYSSELNVNALELDDSALYLCASSQEAGVSSPLHFGNGTRLTVT.

This rearrangement joins TRBV6-6 to TRBJ1-2, with TRBD1 matching 7 bases. The CDR3 runs to 14 residues. Trimming took 4 bases from V and 3 from J; bases not matched to a gene: 5. Germline CDR1 reads MNHNY; CDR2 reads SVGAGI (reference sequence). CDR3 sequence: CASSLGTDYYGYTF. The DNA of the CDR3 is TGTGCCAGCAGTTTGGGGACAGATTACTATGGCTACACCTTC.

The V gene is TRBV5-4, the J gene TRBJ1-1; no firm D call. This CDR3 has 15 residues. V was trimmed by 0 bases and J by 0 bases, leaving 9 bases between them. Germline V gene data show CDR1 as SGHNT and CDR2 as YYREEE (reference sequence). Here the CDR3 reads CASSLGGPMNTEAFF. CDR3 bases: TGTGCCAGCAGCTTGGGCGGACCGATGAACACTGAAGCTTTCTTT.

The rearrangement uses TRBV27 and TRBJ1-2; D is unresolved. Trimming cost V 5 bases and J 8 bases, with 18 bases left between them. This CDR3 spans 14 amino acids. Germline assignment: CDR1 MNHEY and CDR2 SMNVEV (reference sequence). The CDR3 here is CASSVFPGQSGYTF. CDR3 DNA: TGTGCCAGCAGTGTTTTCCCGGGCCAATCGGGCTACACCTTC.

This chain uses TRBV5-6 with TRBJ2-3; D is ambiguous. In germline, CDR1 is SGHDT, CDR2 YYEEEE. V lost 1 base to trimming and J lost 6 bases, with 15 bases between them. CDR3 size: 15 residues. CDR3 sequence: CASSLWSHISDTQYF. In DNA, the CDR3 is TGTGCCAGCAGCTTGTGGTCACATATCTCGGATACGCAGTATTTT. The variable domain in full, completed from reference TRBV5-6 and TRBJ2-3, reads DAGVTQSPTHLIKTRGQQVTLRCSPKSGHDTVSWYQQALGQGPQFIFQYYEEEERQRGNFPDRFSGHQFPNYSSELNVNALLLGDSALYLCASSLWSHISDTQYFGPGTRLTVL.

The chain recombines TRBV11-3 with TRBJ2-2; TRBD1 matches 10 bases. CDR1 is SGHNT, CDR2 YENEEA, per germline. V lost 4 bases and J lost 3; bases outside the gene matches: 11. The CDR3 length is 18 residues. The CDR3 region has the DNA TGTGCCAGCAGCTGGACCGGGACAGGGGAGTCGGACACCGGGGAGCTGTTTTTT. Encoded protein: CASSWTGTGESDTGELFF.